The 6 T cell receptor beta chains given below trace back to one sample, sequenced in a study of cytomegalovirus exposure and HLA in healthy donors. PCR amplification relied on 60 Vbeta primers (plus 13 Jbeta primers). The data were produced by immunoSEQ multiplex PCR, yet TCRdb's version contains in-frame clones alone and is incomplete. Of 99,000 or so clones in the sample, over 75% were seen once. Material for sequencing was PBMCs. The receptor set was obtained from a female donor in good health and CMV-seropositive.

This rearrangement joins TRBV6-5 to TRBJ1-5, with 7 bases identical to TRBD1. Germline V gene lookup returns CDR1 MNHEY and CDR2 SVGAGI. CDR3 length: 15 amino acids. The J segment lost 0 bases and the V segment lost 6 bases, leaving 5 bases of the junction unmatched. CDR3: CASRQQGYSNQPQHF. CDR3 nucleotide sequence: TGTGCCAGCAGGCAACAGGGGTATAGCAATCAGCCCCAGCATTTT.

This clone was seen only a few times. This sequence joins TRBV5-1 and TRBJ1-1, with D possibly TRBD1 on 5 matching bases. Deletions cut 4 bases from V and 0 bases from J, with 10 bases between. CDR1 is SGHRS, CDR2 YFSETQ, per germline. The CDR3 is made up of 14 amino acids. The CDR3 region has the DNA TGCGCCAGCAGCCGCGGGACCCTGAACACTGAAGCTTTCTTT. Translated: CASSRGTLNTEAFF. The whole variable domain, remainder taken from reference TRBV5-1 and TRBJ1-1, is KAGVTQTPRYLIKTRGQQVTLSCSPISGHRSVSWYQQTPGQGLQFLFEYFSETQRNKGNFPGRFSGRQFSNSRSEMNVSTLELGDSALYLCASSRGTLNTEAFFGQGTRLTVV.

This chain uses TRBV12-5 with TRBJ1-1, with D unresolved. The germline gives CDR1 LGHNT, CDR2 FRNRAP. V dropped 7 bases and J dropped 4 bases, with 16 bases sitting between them. The CDR3 runs 14 residues. The CDR3 nucleotides read TGTGCTAGTGTTGCCCGACCCGGAGGCACTGAAGCTTTCTTT. It yields the protein CASVARPGGTEAFF.

The J gene is TRBJ1-1, the V gene TRBV19; D gene uncertain. The germline CDR1 and CDR2 sequences are LNHDA and SQIVND (reference sequence). The CDR3 has 14 amino acids. Trimming stripped 6 bases from V and 5 bases from J, with 16 bases between. The CDR3 here is CASRTTRRETEAFF. In DNA, the CDR3 is TGTGCCAGTAGGACGACGAGGAGGGAGACTGAAGCTTTCTTT.

The chain combines TRBV6-5 with TRBJ2-1; 7 bases line up with TRBD1. The CDR3 runs 14 residues. Germline CDR1 is MNHEY and CDR2 is SVGAGI. J gave up 2 bases and V 8 bases, and 6 bases lay outside the gene matches. In DNA form, the CDR3 reads TGTGCCAGCGTGCCGGGACAGACCTACAATGAGCAGTTCTTC. Translated: CASVPGQTYNEQFF.

The V call is TRBV18, the J call TRBJ1-2; no definite D call. The V and J ends lost 2 bases and 0 bases respectively, with 10 bases between them. From germline, CDR1 is KGHSH and CDR2 LQKENI. This CDR3 region has 15 residues. The DNA of the CDR3 is TGTGCCAGCTCACCAGGAGGAGGTGCTAACTATGGCTACACCTTC. This encodes CASSPGGGANYGYTF. Based on the CDR3 plus reference TRBV18 and TRBJ1-2, the full variable domain is NAGVMQNPRHLVRRRGQEARLRCSPMKGHSHVYWYRQLPEEGLKFMVYLQKENIIDESGMPKERFSAEFPKEGPSILRIQQVVRGDSAAYFCASSPGGGANYGYTFGSGTRLTVV.